This TCR beta chain was obtained from a study of CD8+ T cells in alopecia areata. Study in general: Percent of scalp involved defined treated patients' severity scores. Study-level results: Sharing of TCR sequences between patients (possibly for HLA-related reasons) was less clear than in mice.

Reverse transcription of extracted RNA yielded cDNA, which provided the sequencing template. Produced via immunoSEQ multiplex PCR; TCRdb's table is partial and in-frame only. The sample includes 200,000 to 250,000 clones, approximately 47% of them seen just once. This CDR3 comprises 14 residues. Germline V lookup: CDR1 MDHEN, CDR2 SYDVKM. The ends lost 3 bases at V and 6 bases at J; junction bases unmatched: 4. Treatment given: oral pan-JAK inhibitor, 5-10 mg twice daily. Patients with alopecia areata provided lesional scalp punch biopsies as well as peripheral blood. A word on this clone: Antigen: not known.

This sequence originates from a human donor with alopecia areata. The genes are TRBV28 and TRBJ2-1, with 8 bases fitting TRBD2. Sample: CD4+ T cells sorted from blood, taken at approximately week 39, from a patient treated with tofacitinib. CDR3 sequence (DNA): TGTGCCAGCAGTTTGGTAGCGGGACCCAATGAGCAGTTCTTC. This gives the protein CASSLVAGPNEQFF.